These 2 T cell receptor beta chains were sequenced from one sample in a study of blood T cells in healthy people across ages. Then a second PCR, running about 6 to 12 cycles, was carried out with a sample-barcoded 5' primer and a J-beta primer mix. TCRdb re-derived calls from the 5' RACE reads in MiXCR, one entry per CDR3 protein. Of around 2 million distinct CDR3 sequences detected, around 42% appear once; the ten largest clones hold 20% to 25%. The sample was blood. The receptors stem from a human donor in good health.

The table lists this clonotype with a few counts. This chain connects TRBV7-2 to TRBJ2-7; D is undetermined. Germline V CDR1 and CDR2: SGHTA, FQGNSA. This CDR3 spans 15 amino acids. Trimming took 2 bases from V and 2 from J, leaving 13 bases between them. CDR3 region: CASSLSGSSTYEQYF. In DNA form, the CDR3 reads TGTGCCAGCAGCTTAAGTGGAAGCAGCACCTACGAGCAGTACTTC.

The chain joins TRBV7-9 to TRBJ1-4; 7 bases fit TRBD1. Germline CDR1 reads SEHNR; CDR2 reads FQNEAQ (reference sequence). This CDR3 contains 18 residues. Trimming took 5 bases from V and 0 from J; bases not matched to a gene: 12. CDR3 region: CASSLGGTAMATNEKLFF. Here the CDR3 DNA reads TGTGCCAGCAGCCTTGGCGGGACAGCCATGGCAACTAATGAAAAACTGTTTTTT.